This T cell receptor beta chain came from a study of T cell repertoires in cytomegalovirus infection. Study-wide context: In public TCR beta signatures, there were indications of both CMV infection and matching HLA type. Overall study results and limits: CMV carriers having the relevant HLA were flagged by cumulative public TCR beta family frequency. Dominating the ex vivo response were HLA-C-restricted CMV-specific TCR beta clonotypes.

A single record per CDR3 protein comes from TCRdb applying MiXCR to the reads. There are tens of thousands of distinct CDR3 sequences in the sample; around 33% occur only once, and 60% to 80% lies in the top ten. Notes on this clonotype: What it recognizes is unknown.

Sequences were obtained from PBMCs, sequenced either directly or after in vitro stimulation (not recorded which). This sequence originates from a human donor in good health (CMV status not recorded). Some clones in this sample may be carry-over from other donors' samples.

The CDR3 loop is CASSQSRAGGFKNIQYF. The DNA for the CDR3 is TGCGCCAGCAGTCAATCGCGGGCAGGGGGATTCAAAAACATTCAGTACTTC. V is TRBV23-1 and J is TRBJ2-4, with TRBD1 matching 7 bases. TRBV23-1 is given ORF status, its function remaining uncertain. V lost 0 bases, J lost 3 bases, and 8 bases stayed unmatched. The CDR3 length is 17 residues.